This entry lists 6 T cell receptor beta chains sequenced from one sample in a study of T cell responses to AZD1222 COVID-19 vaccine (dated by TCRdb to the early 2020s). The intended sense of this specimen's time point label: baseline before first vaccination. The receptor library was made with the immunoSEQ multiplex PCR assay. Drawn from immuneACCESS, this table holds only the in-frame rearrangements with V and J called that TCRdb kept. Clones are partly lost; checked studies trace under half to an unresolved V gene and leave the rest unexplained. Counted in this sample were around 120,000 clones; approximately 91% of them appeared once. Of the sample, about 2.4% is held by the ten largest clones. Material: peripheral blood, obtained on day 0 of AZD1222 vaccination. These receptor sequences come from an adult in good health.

Here the CDR3 DNA reads TGTGCCAGCAGCTCCTCCTTAGCGGGAGGGGACCGCGATGAGCAGTTCTTC. Translation gives CASSSSLAGGDRDEQFF. This sequence joins TRBV5-4 and TRBJ2-1; TRBD2 matches 11 bases. V lost 3 bases, J lost 8 bases, and 13 bases stayed unmatched. This CDR3 region has 17 residues. Germline CDR1 is SGHNT and CDR2 is YYREEE (reference sequence).

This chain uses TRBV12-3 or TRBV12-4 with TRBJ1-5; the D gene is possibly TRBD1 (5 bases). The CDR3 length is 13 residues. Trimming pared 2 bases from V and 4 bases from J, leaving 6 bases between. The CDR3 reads CASSLRQNQPQHF. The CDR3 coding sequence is TGTGCCAGCAGTTTACGACAGAATCAGCCCCAGCATTTT.

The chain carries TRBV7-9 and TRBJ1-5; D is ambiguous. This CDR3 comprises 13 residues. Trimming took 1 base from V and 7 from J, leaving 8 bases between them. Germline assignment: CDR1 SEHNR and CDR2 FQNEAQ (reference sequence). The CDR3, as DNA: TGTGCCAGCAGCTTAGGGATGGGGCAGCCCCAGCATTTT. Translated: CASSLGMGQPQHF.

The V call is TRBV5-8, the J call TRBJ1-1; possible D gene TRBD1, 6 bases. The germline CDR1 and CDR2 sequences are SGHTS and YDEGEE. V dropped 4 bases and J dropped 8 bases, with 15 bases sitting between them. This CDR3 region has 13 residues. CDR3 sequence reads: CASSRTRTAEAFF. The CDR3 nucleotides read TGTGCCAGCAGCCGAACCAGGACAGCGGAAGCTTTCTTT.

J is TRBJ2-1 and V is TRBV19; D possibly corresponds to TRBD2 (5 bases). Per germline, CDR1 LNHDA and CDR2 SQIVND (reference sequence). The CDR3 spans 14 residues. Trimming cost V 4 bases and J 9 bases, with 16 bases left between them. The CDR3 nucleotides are TGTGCCAGTAGTACTGCCCGATGGGCGGGTGAGCAGTTCTTC. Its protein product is CASSTARWAGEQFF. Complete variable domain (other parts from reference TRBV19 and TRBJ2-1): DGGITQSPKYLFRKEGQNVTLSCEQNLNHDAMYWYRQDPGQGLRLIYYSQIVNDFQKGDIAEGYSVSREKKESFPLTVTSAQKNPTAFYLCASSTARWAGEQFFGPGTRLTVL.

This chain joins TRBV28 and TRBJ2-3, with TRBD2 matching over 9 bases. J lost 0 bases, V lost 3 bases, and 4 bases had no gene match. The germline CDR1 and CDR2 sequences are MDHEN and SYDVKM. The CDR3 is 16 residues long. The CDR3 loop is CASSFLTSGSTDTQYF. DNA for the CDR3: TGTGCCAGCAGTTTTCTCACTAGCGGGAGCACAGATACGCAGTATTTT.